This TCR beta chain was recovered during a study of regulatory T cells in long-lasting Graves disease. The sample's time point: newly diagnosed GD, antithyroid drugs for less than 3 months. PBMC-extracted RNA yielded the TCR library. The TCR beta library used iRepertoire HTBI primers with Arm-PCR amplification of CDR3. TCRdb reprocessed the multiplex PCR reads via MiXCR and lists one record per CDR3 protein. The repertoire holds roughly 510,000 distinct CDR3 sequences, with 15% to 20% as singletons. V gave up 8 bases and J gave up 4 bases, with 9 bases separating them. This CDR3 contains 12 residues. CDR1 LNHDA and CDR2 SQIVND come from the germline V gene (reference sequence). The sample was also reused in another study, on T cells in Graves' hyperthyroidism and ophthalmopathy.

The sequence was collected from a man aged 18 to 29 with Graves disease. Sequenced here: peripheral blood mononuclear cells (PBMCs), sampled at new diagnosis, from a patient treated with antithyroid drugs. This chain joins TRBV19 and TRBJ1-3; D is unclear. CDR3 residues: CASQYAGNTIYF. The CDR3 bases are TGTGCCAGTCAATACGCGGGAAACACCATATATTTT.